The 17 T cell receptor beta chains listed next were all sequenced from one sample in a study of Ad26.COV2.S vaccination and SARS-CoV-2 variants. Method: immunoSEQ multiplex PCR; TCRdb's copy keeps in-frame clones and lacks some. The sample yields 350,000 to 400,000 clones, 75% to 90% seen once. Treatment of the sample: some 20 received Ad26.COV2.S at low or high dose, single or two shots; 5 received placebo; per-sample allocation not given. At day 63 after the first vaccine or placebo injection, samples were drawn. This specimen consisted of peripheral blood, obtained in a trial of Ad26.COV2.S vaccine versus placebo. The source is a person aged 18-60 years who received the Ad26.COV2.S COVID-19 vaccine or a placebo.

This sequence joins TRBV7-9 and TRBJ2-5, with D possibly TRBD1 on 5 matching bases. Germline CDR1 is SEHNR and CDR2 is FQNEAQ (reference sequence). Trimming left V 5 bases short and J 2 bases short, with 12 bases between. The CDR3 is 14 residues long. This CDR3 is CASSTWTLQETQYF. The DNA for the CDR3 is TGTGCCAGCAGCACTTGGACATTGCAAGAGACCCAGTACTTC.

Concerning this clone: The identical CDR3 is also encoded by other nucleotide sequences in the sample. CDR3 in amino acids: CASSPDRQETQYF. CDR3 bases: TGTGCCAGCAGCCCGGACAGACAAGAGACCCAGTACTTC. This chain joins TRBV6-5 and TRBJ2-5, with D maybe TRBD1 (6 bases). Germline V gene sequence: CDR1 MNHEY, CDR2 SVGAGI. This CDR3 is 13 amino acids long. The V gene lost 6 bases and the J gene lost 2 bases, with 10 bases spanning the gap.

This clone was observed a handful of times. This chain links TRBV27 with TRBJ2-3; a possible D gene is TRBD2 (5 bases). The V gene's germline CDR1 is MNHEY and CDR2 SMNVEV (reference sequence). The CDR3 runs to 11 residues. The V end lost 8 bases, the J end lost 10 bases, and 13 bases lay between the germline ends. In DNA form, the CDR3 reads TGTGCCAGCCATTTCGGGAACGCGCAGTATTTT. Its translation is CASHFGNAQYF.

The chain links TRBV9 to TRBJ2-5; 7 bases map to TRBD1. The CDR3 consists of 13 residues. V was pared by 2 bases and J by 5 bases, with 3 bases of the junction left unmatched. The germline V gene has CDR1 SGDLS and CDR2 YYNGEE. The CDR3 loop is CASSVRDSETQYF. The CDR3 coding sequence is TGTGCCAGCAGCGTCCGGGACAGCGAGACCCAGTACTTC.

The chain couples TRBV6-2 or TRBV6-3 to TRBJ2-5; possible D gene TRBD2, 6 bases. CDR1 and CDR2 from the germline V gene are MNHEY and SVGEGT. Trimming shortened V by 3 bases and J by 5 bases, and 13 bases separated the two germline ends. The CDR3 runs 14 residues. CDR3 bases: TGTGCCAGCAGTTATCGGGACTCGATGGAGACCCAGTACTTC. It translates to CASSYRDSMETQYF.

This chain uses TRBV5-5 with TRBJ2-6; 9 bases fit TRBD2. The junction had 11 bases not matched to a gene; V was cut back by 4 bases and J by 3 bases. Germline V CDR1 and CDR2: SGHKS, YYEKEE (reference sequence). The CDR3 contains 18 residues. CDR3 in amino acids: CASSPAVRGGGGANVLTF. DNA of the CDR3: TGTGCCAGCAGCCCGGCAGTGCGGGGGGGCGGTGGGGCCAACGTCCTGACTTTC.

The CDR3 bases are TGCAGTGCTAGTCCGCAACTAGGCCTGAACACTGAAGCTTTCTTT. The encoded protein is CSASPQLGLNTEAFF. The chain combines TRBV20-1 with TRBJ1-1; no definite D call. The CDR3 is 15 amino acids. Germline assignment: CDR1 DFQATT and CDR2 SNEGSKA (reference sequence). V was shortened by 3 bases and J by 0 bases, with 14 bases between the two germline ends.

This clone was counted a few times. The rearrangement links TRBV7-8 to TRBJ1-1; no definite D call. Germline V CDR1 and CDR2: SGHVS, FQNEAQ. V gave up 9 bases and J gave up 0 bases, with 14 bases separating them. CDR3 length equals 14 residues. CDR3 loop: CASRPFIMNTEAFF. As DNA, the CDR3 is TGTGCCAGTCGGCCCTTCATTATGAACACTGAAGCTTTCTTT.

The chain joins TRBV11-3 to TRBJ2-7, with 7 bases aligning to TRBD1. Germline values: CDR1 SGHNT, CDR2 YENEEA. The CDR3 is made up of 12 amino acids. With 5 bases clipped from V and 5 bases from J, the junction kept 3 bases outside the gene matches. The CDR3 DNA reads as TGTGCCAGCAGCCGCACAGGGGACGAGCAGTACTTC. This gives the protein CASSRTGDEQYF.

In DNA form, the CDR3 reads TGTGCCAGCAGCTTAGAGGGGGAAGGGAGGTTCCAGCACACTGAAGCTTTCTTT. Its translation: CASSLEGEGRFQHTEAFF. The chain combines TRBV13 with TRBJ1-1, with D tentatively TRBD1 (6 bases). Per the germline V gene, CDR1 is PRHDT and CDR2 is FYEKMQ (reference sequence). Trimming shortened V by 1 base and J by 3 bases, and 21 bases separated the two germline ends. CDR3 length: 18 residues.

The J gene is TRBJ2-2, the V gene TRBV10-3; the D is unclear. The V gene lost 10 bases and the J gene lost 0 bases, with 12 bases spanning the gap. Germline V gene sequence: CDR1 ENHRY, CDR2 SYGVKD. The CDR3 loop spans 14 amino acids. CDR3 region: CATLLAANTGELFF. The CDR3 DNA sequence: TGTGCCACCCTGCTGGCGGCGAACACCGGGGAGCTGTTTTTT.

The rearrangement joins TRBV19 to TRBJ2-2; 8 nucleotides align to TRBD1. The CDR3 contains 15 residues. Germline V lookup: CDR1 LNHDA, CDR2 SQIVND (reference sequence). Trimming at V came to 11 bases and at J to 3 bases, leaving 11 bases not matched to a gene. DNA for the CDR3: TGTGCCGCTAATACAGGGGGTGCGGACACCGGGGAGCTGTTTTTT. Translated, it gives CAANTGGADTGELFF.

The genes are TRBV5-1 and TRBJ2-2, with unresolved D. Germline V CDR1 and CDR2: SGHRS, YFSETQ. V lost 0 bases, J lost 5 bases, and 8 bases lay in between. This CDR3 is built from 14 residues. This chain's CDR3 is CASSLELGTGELFF. CDR3 DNA sequence: TGCGCCAGCAGCTTGGAATTGGGGACCGGGGAGCTGTTTTTT.

The gene calls are TRBV7-2 and TRBJ2-1; the D is unclear. The V gene's germline CDR1 is SGHTA and CDR2 FQGNSA. This CDR3 has 13 amino acids. V dropped 3 bases and J dropped 4 bases, with 7 bases sitting between them. The CDR3, as DNA: TGTGCCAGCAGCTTTGGGATTTACAATGAGCAGTTCTTC. It encodes CASSFGIYNEQFF.

J is TRBJ2-3 and V is TRBV7-8; 11 nucleotides match TRBD2. J gave up 4 bases and V 4 bases, and 7 bases lay outside the gene matches. CDR1 SGHVS and CDR2 FQNEAQ come from the germline V gene. The CDR3 is made up of 16 amino acids. In DNA form, the CDR3 reads TGTGCCAGCAGCTCGTATAGCGGGGGGGCCCCAGATACGCAGTATTTT. This sequence encodes CASSSYSGGAPDTQYF.

This chain links TRBV12-3 or TRBV12-4 with TRBJ2-7; a weak D match, TRBD1 (6 bases). The CDR3 extends over 13 amino acids. Trimming took off 3 bases at V and 6 bases at J, with 12 bases between the two ends. DNA for the CDR3: TGTGCCAGCAGTTTTACAGGGAAGGGCGAGCAGTACTTC. This codes for CASSFTGKGEQYF.

This chain links TRBV15 with TRBJ1-3; D uncertain. Deletions cut 0 bases from V and 4 bases from J, with 10 bases between. Germline lookup yields CDR1 LNHNV and CDR2 YYDKDF (reference sequence). This CDR3 region has 15 residues. CDR3 in DNA: TGTGCCACCAGCAGAGATCACGGATGGGGAAACACCATATATTTT. It specifies CATSRDHGWGNTIYF.